This TCR beta chain originates from a study of blood T cell repertoires in COVID-19. Study-level background: The United States, Italy and Spain were the sources of the acute and convalescent COVID-19 samples. T cells, B-cell-depleted T cells, or PBMCs provided the cDNA or gDNA that served as material.

Study processing details: How many nucleated cells were present was estimated from reference gene primer amplification. Profiling relied on immunoSEQ multiplex PCR, and the TCRdb table lists in-frame clones only, not all of them. V and J calls and clone size are those listed in that table; D and trimming were worked out from the DNA. Here the sample spans tens of thousands of clones, around 90% being singletons. The CDR3 consists of 15 residues. With 5 bases clipped from V and 3 bases from J, the junction kept 9 bases outside the gene matches. Germline loops: CDR1 MGHRA, CDR2 YSYEKL. The sequence derives from a man in his 70s with acute or convalescent COVID-19. Sequencing was done on a sample of peripheral blood. V and J are TRBV4-1 and TRBJ2-7; 8 bases agree with TRBD1. The CDR3 protein is CASSVSDRVIYEQYF. In DNA form, the CDR3 reads TGCGCCAGCAGCGTGTCGGACAGGGTAATCTACGAGCAGTACTTC.